These T cell receptor beta chains were read from a single sample in a study of shared clonotypes between healthy human individuals. Repertoires were generated with immunoSEQ multiplex PCR, while TCRdb's copy carries only in-frame clones and drops some. The sample has roughly 1,600,000 clones; roughly 98.5% are singletons. Sequenced input: naive CD4+ T cells sorted from blood. The receptors here all came from a man aged 25 to 40 in good health. Both conserved end residues are part of each CDR3. Each record gives: clone size, J gene, D gene, V gene, CDR3 DNA, CDR3 protein. D genes are given only for firm matches. Part of the rows lack a size; the others show once, few, many or a class for expanded clones.

- TRBJ2-7 TRBD2 TRBV15 TGTGCCACCAGCAGAGACTTAGCGGGAGCGGGCGAGCAGTACTTC CATSRDLAGAGEQYF
- TRBJ2-1 - TRBV7-3 TGTGCCAGCAGTCCCCACGTGGGATCGCGGGAAGACAACAATGAGCAGTTCTTC CASSPHVGSREDNNEQFF
- TRBJ2-7 - TRBV28 TGTGCCAGCAGTCCGTCGGTGGGCGGGGTAAGATACGAGCAGTACTTC CASSPSVGGVRYEQYF
once TRBJ1-4 - TRBV18 TGTGCCAGCTCACTACGGGACGCCGGACTGAATGAAAAACTGTTTTTT CASSLRDAGLNEKLFF
- TRBJ2-1 TRBD2 TRBV7-2 TGTGCCAGCAGCTTAGCGCTAGCAGGACTAGCGGGAGGGCAGGTTGAGCAGTTCTTC CASSLALAGLAGGQVEQFF
- TRBJ1-1 TRBD1 TRBV28 TGTGCCAGCAGACAGATGGGACAGAAGAACACTGAAGCTTTCTTT CASRQMGQKNTEAFF
- TRBJ2-2 - TRBV5-1 TGCGCCAGCAGCTTTATTGGTGGGGGAACGGGGGAGCTGTTTTTT CASSFIGGGTGELFF
- TRBJ2-5 - TRBV5-4 TGTGCCAGCAGCCATAGCGGCAAAGAGACCCAGTACTTC CASSHSGKETQYF
- TRBJ1-3 - TRBV9 TGTGCCAGCAGCGTAGATATCTCTGGAAACACCATATATTTT CASSVDISGNTIYF
- TRBJ1-5 - TRBV10-1 TGCGCCAGCAGTGAAAGGATCAATCAGCCCCAGCATTTT CASSERINQPQHF
- TRBJ2-7 - TRBV4-3 TGCGCCAGCAGCCAAGGAGTTACCTATACCTACGAGCAGTACTTC CASSQGVTYTYEQYF
- TRBJ2-1 - TRBV5-1 TGCGCCAGCAGCTTGGGGCTAGGGGCCATTCGAGAGCAGTTCTTC CASSLGLGAIREQFF
- TRBJ2-7 TRBD2 TRBV28 TGTGCCAGCAGTTTGGCATCGCGGGAGGGCCGGTACGAGCAGTACTTC CASSLASREGRYEQYF
- TRBJ2-5 TRBD2 TRBV19 TGTGCCAGTAGTGGGACTAGCGGGAGGCTACAAGAGACCCAGTACTTC CASSGTSGRLQETQYF
- TRBJ1-4 TRBD1 TRBV28 TGTACCAGCAGATCTACAGGGGGCATTGAAAAACTGTTTTTT CTSRSTGGIEKLFF
- TRBJ1-3 - TRBV30 TGTGCCTGGAGCCCGTCGGGAAACACCATATATTTT CAWSPSGNTIYF
- TRBJ2-1 TRBD2 TRBV27 TGTGCCAGCAGTTTACTAGCGGGAGTGCAGTACAATGAGCAGTTCTTC CASSLLAGVQYNEQFF
- TRBJ2-3 - TRBV7-6 TGTGCCAGCAGCTTAGCGGGACTTCGGGGTGTCGATACGCAGTATTTT CASSLAGLRGVDTQYF
- TRBJ1-1 TRBD1 TRBV6-1 TGTGCCAGCAGTCAAGCGACAGGGGGACACACTGAAGCTTTCTTT CASSQATGGHTEAFF
- TRBJ2-3 - TRBV5-1 TGCGCCAGCAGAAGGGGGTCTGGCTCAGATACGCAGTATTTT CASRRGSGSDTQYF
- TRBJ2-3 - TRBV27 TGTGCCAGCAGTTTAGGGGCTAAGGCTACGCAGTATTTT CASSLGAKATQYF
- TRBJ2-1 TRBD2 TRBV5-4 TGTGCCAGCAGCCCTAGGCGGGAGGAGCAGTTCTTC CASSPRREEQFF
few TRBJ1-2 - TRBV30 TGTGCCTGGAGTGTACTAGAGGGCTCTGGCTACACCTTC CAWSVLEGSGYTF
- TRBJ2-2 - TRBV5-6 TGTGCCAGCAGAACTCGACGCGGCCAGACTAACACCGGGGAGCTGTTTTTT CASRTRRGQTNTGELFF
- TRBJ2-7 TRBD2 TRBV6-9 TGTGCCAGCAGCCGAATACTAGCGGGCCGGGGCTCCTACGAGCAGTACTTC CASSRILAGRGSYEQYF
- TRBJ2-3 TRBD1 TRBV7-9 TGTGCCAGCAGCCCCGGACAGGGCGGCACAGATACGCAGTATTTT CASSPGQGGTDTQYF
- TRBJ2-5 - TRBV15 TGTGCCACCAGCAGCGAACTGATTCAAGAGACCCAGTACTTC CATSSELIQETQYF
- TRBJ2-5 - TRBV20-1 TGCAGTGCATCAGCCCGGGAGACCCAGTACTTC CSASARETQYF
- TRBJ2-5 TRBD2 TRBV5-1 TGCGCCAGCAGCTCCCGACTAGCGGGAGTCGAGACCCAGTACTTC CASSSRLAGVETQYF
- TRBJ2-5 - TRBV7-3 TGTGCCAGCAGCCCAGGGGGGACGGTCCAAGAGACCCAGTACTTC CASSPGGTVQETQYF
- TRBJ2-1 - TRBV7-6 TGTGCCAGCAGCTTAGCGGGGCCTTACAATGAGCAGTTCTTC CASSLAGPYNEQFF